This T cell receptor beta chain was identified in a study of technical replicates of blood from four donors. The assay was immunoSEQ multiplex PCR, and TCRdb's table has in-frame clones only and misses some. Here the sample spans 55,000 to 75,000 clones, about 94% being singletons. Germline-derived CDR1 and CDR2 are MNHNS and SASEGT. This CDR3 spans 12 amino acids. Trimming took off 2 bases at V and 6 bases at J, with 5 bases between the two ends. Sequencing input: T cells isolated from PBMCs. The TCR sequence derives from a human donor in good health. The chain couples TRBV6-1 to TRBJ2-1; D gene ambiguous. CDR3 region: CASSEQFNEQFF. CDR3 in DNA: TGTGCCAGCAGTGAACAGTTCAATGAGCAGTTCTTC.